The 22 T cell receptor beta chains presented below share a single source sample, sequenced in a study of Graves' ophthalmopathy and Graves' hyperthyroidism. Using RNA transcripts, the TCR beta CDR3 regions were amplified. An opening RT-PCR round employed HTBI primers and preceded a second-round multiplex PCR. TCRdb itself ran the multiplex PCR reads through MiXCR, one entry per CDR3 protein. The table shows around 1,200,000 distinct CDR3 sequences, with 35% to 45% occurring only once. The sample comprised peripheral blood or thyroid tissue (not recorded which). The origin of the receptors is an adult man with Graves' hyperthyroidism.

The V call is TRBV5-1, the J call TRBJ1-4; D call uncertain. This CDR3 is built from 17 residues. With 0 bases removed from V and 4 bases from J, the gap between germline ends came to 16 bases. CDR1 and CDR2 (germline): SGHRS, YFSETQ. The CDR3 coding sequence is TGCGCCAGCAGCTTGGGAGGTACGGCAGTGGGTAATGAAAAACTGTTTTTT. Translation gives CASSLGGTAVGNEKLFF.

This rearrangement joins TRBV6-1 to TRBJ1-5; D is perhaps TRBD1 (6 bases). The CDR3 has 14 residues. Germline V gene sequence: CDR1 MNHNS, CDR2 SASEGT. V was cut by 2 bases and J by 6 bases, with 11 bases left in between. The CDR3: CASSETGKGQPQHF. CDR3 nucleotide sequence: TGTGCCAGCAGTGAAACAGGGAAGGGTCAGCCCCAGCATTTT.

This clonotype has at least ten counts. This chain joins TRBV19 and TRBJ1-1; D is unresolved. V lost 3 bases and J 5 bases, leaving 16 bases between the germline ends. The CDR3 has 15 residues. Germline V gene lookup returns CDR1 LNHDA and CDR2 SQIVND (reference sequence). The DNA of the CDR3 is TGTGCCAGTAGTATCGCCGCCCGATTTGGGACTGAAGCTTTCTTT. Translated: CASSIAARFGTEAFF.

The V and J genes are TRBV12-3 or TRBV12-4 and TRBJ1-3; D gene unclear. The CDR3 runs 16 residues. V lost 3 bases and J 0 bases, leaving 12 bases between the germline ends. The CDR3 region is CASSFGFIRSGNTIYF. CDR3 coding DNA: TGTGCCAGCAGTTTTGGGTTTATCCGCTCTGGAAACACCATATATTTT.

This clonotype was detected only a few times. The chain carries TRBV6-5 and TRBJ2-5, with no clear D. Germline V CDR1 and CDR2: MNHEY, SVGAGI. V gave up 6 bases and J gave up 2 bases, with 7 bases separating them. This CDR3 region has 12 residues. The CDR3 DNA is TGTGCCAGCAGCCATATTCAAGAGACCCAGTACTTC. Translating it yields CASSHIQETQYF.

A remark on this clonotype: A much larger clone differs by one base, so this may be a read error. The chain employs TRBV5-1 and TRBJ2-7; D possibly corresponds to TRBD1 (6 bases). Germline assignment: CDR1 SGHRS and CDR2 YFSETQ. The CDR3 runs to 14 residues. The CDR3 region has the DNA TGCGCCAGCAGCGAGTTCGACAGGAGCTACGGGCAGTACTTC. Translated: CASSEFDRSYGQYF.

This clonotype was seen repeatedly, ten times or more. This rearrangement joins TRBV14 to TRBJ1-1; maybe TRBD1 (5 bases). Deletions cut 3 bases from V and 1 base from J, with 18 bases between. Per the germline V gene, CDR1 is SGHDN and CDR2 is FVKESK. The CDR3 totals 17 residues. In DNA form, the CDR3 reads TGTGCCAGCAGCCAGGGCCCACGGGGCCGCCAGAACACTGAAGCTTTCTTT. Translated: CASSQGPRGRQNTEAFF.

This sequence joins TRBV5-5 and TRBJ1-4; D might be TRBD1 (5 bases). This CDR3 has 16 residues. V lost 6 bases and J 8 bases, leaving 23 bases between the germline ends. CDR1 SGHKS and CDR2 YYEKEE come from the germline V gene (reference sequence). This chain's CDR3 is CASNEGPAQTEEKLFF. As DNA, the CDR3 is TGTGCCAGCAACGAAGGTCCGGCCCAGACAGAAGAAAAACTGTTTTTT.

The V gene is TRBV24-1, the J gene TRBJ2-6; 8 positions match TRBD1. The length of the CDR3 is 14 residues. V was clipped by 5 bases and J by 9 bases; unmatched bases: 5. Germline CDR1 is KGHDR and CDR2 is SFDVKD. The CDR3 coding sequence is TGTGCCACCAGTGCAGGGACAGGATACAACGTCCTGACTTTC. Its translation: CATSAGTGYNVLTF.

This clonotype was seen more than once but under ten times. CDR3: CASSSLFPSGGTEQYF. The CDR3 bases are TGTGCCAGCAGTTCCCTTTTTCCAAGCGGGGGGACCGAGCAGTACTTC. The chain recombines TRBV28 with TRBJ2-7, with TRBD2 identical over 9 bases. This CDR3 spans 16 amino acids. CDR1 and CDR2 from the germline V gene are MDHEN and SYDVKM. V lost 4 bases and J lost 6; bases outside the gene matches: 13. Variable domain in full (rest from reference TRBV28 and TRBJ2-7): DVKVTQSSRYLVKRTGEKVFLECVQDMDHENMFWYRQDPGLGLRLIYFSYDVKMKEKGDIPEGYSVSREKKERFSLILESASTNQTSMYLCASSSLFPSGGTEQYFGPGTRLTVT.

The chain links TRBV29-1 to TRBJ1-2, with D maybe TRBD1 (5 bases). The CDR3 runs to 13 residues. The V gene's germline CDR1 is SQVTM and CDR2 ANQGSEA. V lost 5 bases and J lost 7, with 17 bases in between. In DNA, the CDR3 is TGCAGCGTTCCCCTGGGGGTGAAGGGTGGCTACACCTTC. It codes for CSVPLGVKGGYTF.

At least ten counts were recorded for this clonotype. The rearrangement links TRBV7-6 to TRBJ1-3, with D uncertain. This CDR3 region has 13 residues. V was shortened by 5 bases and J by 4 bases, with 9 bases between the two germline ends. Germline loops: CDR1 SGHVS, CDR2 FNYEAQ. The CDR3 DNA is TGTGCCAGCAGCGCAGTACAGGGAAACACCATATATTTT. This codes for CASSAVQGNTIYF.

CDR3 bases: TGTGCCAGCAGGGGTACGGGAGCAGCCGAGCAGTACTTC. The encoded protein is CASRGTGAAEQYF. V usage is TRBV6-5 and J usage is TRBJ2-7, with TRBD2 as a possible D gene (6 bases). The germline V and J ends were trimmed by 6 bases and 6 bases, with 15 bases remaining between them. Germline lookup yields CDR1 MNHEY and CDR2 SVGAGI. The CDR3 length is 13 residues.

Ten or more counts support this clonotype. V usage is TRBV20-1 and J usage is TRBJ2-2; TRBD2 aligns across 7 bases. The trim removed 6 bases at V and 1 base at J, leaving 11 bases unmatched. CDR1 and CDR2 (germline): DFQATT, SNEGSKA (reference sequence). CDR3 length: 16 residues. The CDR3 nucleotides are TGCAGTGCCTCGCCCCTTCTAGCGGAGAACACCGGGGAGCTGTTTTTT. Translation gives CSASPLLAENTGELFF.

This clonotype was counted ten times or more. The CDR3 here is CSVRTHEQYF. CDR3 bases: TGCAGCGTTAGAACCCACGAGCAGTACTTC. The chain combines TRBV29-1 with TRBJ2-7; D not certain. Deletions cut 5 bases from V and 5 bases from J, with 7 bases between. Germline assignment: CDR1 SQVTM and CDR2 ANQGSEA. The CDR3 has 10 residues.

On this clonotype: A much larger clone is a single base away; this may be a read error. The conserved phenylalanine or tryptophan normally closing the CDR3 is absent here, so this likely arose from a read error. The gene calls are TRBV29-1 and TRBJ1-1; D is unclear. CDR1 is SQVTM and CDR2 is ANQGSEA in the germline V gene. This CDR3 comprises 11 residues. The ends were cut back, 3 bases at V and 5 bases at J, with 7 bases in the middle. Written as DNA, the CDR3 is TGCAGCGTTGAGGTGGTGACTGAAGCTTTCCTT. Translating gives CSVEVVTEAFL.

This clonotype showed up many times. The genes are TRBV5-5 and TRBJ2-7; 9 positions agree with TRBD1. V lost 3 bases, J lost 3 bases, and 4 bases stayed unmatched. Germline V CDR1 and CDR2: SGHKS, YYEKEE (reference sequence). The CDR3 extends over 14 amino acids. The CDR3 DNA follows: TGTGCCAGCAGCTATTGGACAGGGGACTACGAGCAGTACTTC. It specifies CASSYWTGDYEQYF.

This clonotype was recorded at least ten times. The J gene is TRBJ2-7, the V gene TRBV20-1, with D possibly being TRBD1 (6 bases). This CDR3 region has 13 residues. The V gene lost 5 bases and the J gene lost 2 bases, with 13 bases spanning the gap. Germline values: CDR1 DFQATT, CDR2 SNEGSKA (reference sequence). The CDR3 nucleotides are TGCAGTGCTCCAGGGGACGCCGCCTACGAGCAGTACTTC. Translated: CSAPGDAAYEQYF.

This clonotype was found many times. The V call is TRBV9, the J call TRBJ1-2; D call uncertain. Germline V gene lookup returns CDR1 SGDLS and CDR2 YYNGEE. The length of the CDR3 is 13 residues. The V and J ends lost 3 bases and 5 bases respectively, with 11 bases between them. The DNA of the CDR3 is TGTGCCAGCAGCGCAGCGCCCGTATATGGCTACACCTTC. It encodes CASSAAPVYGYTF.

In this sample, this clonotype turned up a few times. The chain combines TRBV6-6 with TRBJ2-5, with D perhaps matching TRBD2 (7 bases). V shed 8 bases and J shed 2 bases, with 18 bases lying between them. Germline CDR1 MNHNY, CDR2 SVGAGI (reference sequence). The CDR3 runs 15 residues. The CDR3 sequence: CASSRGRARQETQYF. The CDR3 region has the DNA TGTGCCAGCTCAAGGGGGAGGGCTAGACAAGAGACCCAGTACTTC.

This sequence joins TRBV10-3 and TRBJ1-2; no reliable D call. Between the trimmed V and J ends, which lost 10 bases and 8 bases, there was a span of 20 bases. Per germline, CDR1 ENHRY and CDR2 SYGVKD. The CDR3 is 13 amino acids. This CDR3 reads CASINGPARGYTF. The CDR3 DNA reads TGTGCCAGCATAAACGGACCGGCGAGAGGCTACACCTTC.

The V and J genes are TRBV24-1 and TRBJ1-5; 9 bases agree with TRBD1. V shed 4 bases, J shed 2 bases, and the junction held 5 bases outside the gene matches. CDR3 size: 16 residues. The germline V gene encodes CDR1 KGHDR and CDR2 SFDVKD. The CDR3 protein is CATSDRGQGRNQPQHF. Here the CDR3 DNA reads TGTGCCACCAGTGACCGTGGACAGGGGCGCAATCAGCCCCAGCATTTT.